The sequence of this TCR beta chain was determined in a study of CD8 T cells in ankylosing spondylitis. The CDR3 consists of 17 residues. Trimming stripped 6 bases from V and 4 bases from J, with 27 bases between. Germline CDR1 is DFQATT and CDR2 is SNEGSKA (reference sequence). Study results and limitations: Matched ankylosing spondylitis synovial fluid reportedly showed significant enrichment of disease-linked clones. Blood from ankylosing spondylitis patients appeared to carry a characteristic roughly 8-variant TCR beta motif. There were earlier reports of some motif variants in reactive arthritis synovial fluid and blood.

This clonotype was counted many times. Its antigen remains unidentified. TCRdb called the 5' RACE reads again in MiXCR, with one record for every CDR3 protein. Of more than 400,000 distinct CDR3 sequences listed, under 5.5% are singletons. This sequence joins TRBV20-1 and TRBJ1-1, with D perhaps matching TRBD1 (5 bases). This TCR was recovered from a male donor with ankylosing spondylitis. Sequenced input: blood, either unsorted or a sorted T cell fraction (not recorded which). The CDR3 nucleotides are TGCAGTGCAACAACGGAAAGGGACCTCCCTCAGAGCACTGAAGCTTTCTTT. Residues: CSATTERDLPQSTEAFF.